These 15 T cell receptor beta chains were sequenced from one sample in a study of T-cell memory formation after mild COVID-19. One entry per CDR3 protein results from TCRdb running MiXCR on the 5' RACE reads. The sample includes 300,000 to 400,000 distinct CDR3 sequences, approximately 29% of them seen just once. Material for sequencing was PBMCs or a T cell subset sorted from them (not recorded which). The receptors stem from an adult woman who had mild COVID-19 (a few samples of this study predate the infection). Cell type and time point are not known.

This chain uses TRBV12-3 or TRBV12-4 with TRBJ1-2; weak D call: TRBD1 (5 bases). The CDR3 spans 13 residues. Trimming took 5 bases from V and 8 from J, leaving 15 bases between them. Here the CDR3 DNA reads TGTGCCAGCAGTCCCGATGTGGGGCGAGGCTACACCTTC. It codes for CASSPDVGRGYTF.

This clonotype was counted a few times. V usage is TRBV20-1 and J usage is TRBJ2-7, with no clear D. The germline CDR1 and CDR2 sequences are DFQATT and SNEGSKA (reference sequence). Trimming stripped 1 base from V and 6 bases from J, with 19 bases between. The CDR3 is 15 amino acids. The CDR3 region has the DNA TGCAGTGCTAGAGCCCCAATTGGTAGCAATAGCGAGCAGTACTTC. Translated, it gives CSARAPIGSNSEQYF.

This clonotype was found a few times. The genes are TRBV20-1 and TRBJ1-2; D uncertain. The V end lost 3 bases, the J end lost 8 bases, and 19 bases lay between the germline ends. Looked up from germline, CDR1 is DFQATT and CDR2 is SNEGSKA (reference sequence). This CDR3 contains 14 residues. Here the CDR3 reads CSARAHPPSEGYTF. DNA of the CDR3: TGCAGTGCTAGGGCTCACCCTCCAAGTGAGGGCTACACCTTC.

Only a few counts were recorded for this clonotype. V gene TRBV29-1 combines with J gene TRBJ2-7; weak D call: TRBD1 (6 bases). Between the trimmed V and J ends, which lost 6 bases and 2 bases, there was a span of 20 bases. CDR3 length: 15 residues. Germline CDR1 SQVTM, CDR2 ANQGSEA. CDR3 bases: TGCAGCGTAGGCCTTTGGGGGACAACCCCCTACGAGCAGTACTTC. Its translation: CSVGLWGTTPYEQYF.

This clonotype was seen a handful of times. The rearrangement joins TRBV7-8 to TRBJ2-3; D remains unclear. The length of the CDR3 is 13 residues. Trimming pared 3 bases from V and 6 bases from J, leaving 10 bases between. Germline CDR1 and CDR2: SGHVS and FQNEAQ. CDR3 sequence: CASSFGVEDTQYF. Here the CDR3 DNA reads TGTGCCAGCAGCTTCGGCGTGGAGGATACGCAGTATTTT.

In its sample, this clonotype was seen a few times. The chain is built from TRBV7-6 and TRBJ1-3; D ambiguous. The CDR3 length is 14 residues. V was trimmed by 1 base and J by 4 bases, leaving 8 bases between them. The germline V gene encodes CDR1 SGHVS and CDR2 FNYEAQ. CDR3 sequence (DNA): TGTGCCAGCAGCTTAGAAAGGGCCGGAAACACCATATATTTT. The encoded protein is CASSLERAGNTIYF. The variable domain in full, completed from reference TRBV7-6 and TRBJ1-3, reads GAGVSQSPRYKVTKRGQDVALRCDPISGHVSLYWYRQALGQGPEFLTYFNYEAQQDKSGLPNDRFSAERPEGSISTLTIQRTEQRDSAMYRCASSLERAGNTIYFGEGSWLTVV.

V and J are TRBV6-5 and TRBJ2-1, with TRBD2 matching over 12 bases. Losses at the gene ends were 8 bases for V and 8 bases for J; bases not matched to a gene: 4. Germline lookup yields CDR1 MNHEY and CDR2 SVGAGI. This CDR3 is 13 amino acids long. The CDR3 nucleotides are TGTGCCAGCTCGACTAGCGGGAGATATGAGCAGTTCTTC. This translates into CASSTSGRYEQFF.

The sample holds one count of this clonotype. The V gene is TRBV3-1, the J gene TRBJ1-2; D perhaps matches TRBD1 (6 bases). CDR1 LGHDT and CDR2 YNNKEL come from the germline V gene (reference sequence). With 0 bases removed from V and 4 bases from J, the gap between germline ends came to 18 bases. The CDR3 is 17 residues long. CDR3 protein: CASSQDLGSLRGYGYTF. The CDR3 DNA follows: TGTGCCAGCAGCCAAGATCTGGGCAGCCTCAGGGGCTATGGCTACACCTTC.

This clonotype was found a few times. J is TRBJ2-4 and V is TRBV6-6, with D possibly matching TRBD1 (5 bases). This CDR3 is 15 amino acids long. Trimming pared 2 bases from V and 4 bases from J, leaving 12 bases between. Germline CDR1 reads MNHNY; CDR2 reads SVGAGI (reference sequence). The CDR3 DNA sequence: TGTGCCAGCAGTTACGGGCAGGGCCGAAAAAACATTCAGTACTTC. This translates into CASSYGQGRKNIQYF.

V is TRBV15 and J is TRBJ1-2, with a weak D call TRBD1 (5 bases). CDR1 LNHNV and CDR2 YYDKDF come from the germline V gene (reference sequence). The CDR3 consists of 17 residues. V dropped 0 bases and J dropped 4 bases, with 18 bases sitting between them. The CDR3 region is CATSRDAGTPTFYGYTF. The DNA for the CDR3 is TGTGCCACCAGCAGAGACGCCGGGACGCCAACCTTCTATGGCTACACCTTC.

This clonotype was recorded a few times. The chain employs TRBV15 and TRBJ1-1, with D perhaps matching TRBD1 (6 bases). This CDR3 has 14 amino acids. Trimming took off 7 bases at V and 7 bases at J, with 19 bases between the two ends. Germline CDR1 is LNHNV and CDR2 is YYDKDF (reference sequence). The CDR3 nucleotides are TGTGCCACCACTCACAACAGGGCAGGCGGTGAAGCTTTCTTT. The encoded protein is CATTHNRAGGEAFF.

This chain links TRBV6-5 with TRBJ1-5; the match to TRBD1 covers 9 bases. CDR1 is MNHEY, CDR2 SVGAGI, per germline. Trimming removed 0 bases from V and 1 base from J; junction bases left unmatched: 1. The length of the CDR3 is 16 residues. The CDR3 DNA follows: TGTGCCAGCAGTTACTCGGGACAGGGAAGCAATCAGCCCCAGCATTTT. Encoded protein: CASSYSGQGSNQPQHF.

The rearrangement uses TRBV4-3 and TRBJ2-7, with a tentative D call TRBD2 (6 bases). V was shortened by 1 base and J by 2 bases, with 9 bases between the two germline ends. Germline V gene lookup returns CDR1 LGHNA and CDR2 YSLEER. There are 14 residues in the CDR3. The CDR3 reads CASSQAGGPYEQYF. Here the CDR3 DNA reads TGCGCCAGCAGCCAAGCCGGGGGTCCCTACGAGCAGTACTTC.

There are a few counts of this clonotype. The chain couples TRBV19 to TRBJ2-7; no reliable D call. The length of the CDR3 is 15 residues. Looked up from germline, CDR1 is LNHDA and CDR2 is SQIVND (reference sequence). Trimming took off 4 bases at V and 5 bases at J, with 18 bases between the two ends. CDR3 DNA sequence: TGTGCCAGTAGTAACCAGGATAGTATGTTGGACGAGCAGTACTTC. It codes for CASSNQDSMLDEQYF.

The genes are TRBV10-3 and TRBJ2-2; TRBD2 agrees at 12 bases. The CDR3 extends over 17 amino acids. Germline-derived CDR1 and CDR2 are ENHRY and SYGVKD. V shed 7 bases and J 0 bases; nucleotides not matched to a gene: 6. CDR3 region: CAINQLAGGTNTGELFF. CDR3 sequence (DNA): TGTGCCATCAACCAACTAGCGGGAGGAACGAACACCGGGGAGCTGTTTTTT.